The 22 T cell receptor beta chains reported below all come from one sample, sequenced in a study of blood T cell repertoires in COVID-19. Produced via immunoSEQ multiplex PCR; TCRdb's table is partial and in-frame only. The repertoire consists of about 200,000 clones, with roughly 82% occurring once and the leading ten covering 5.2%. The sample was PBMCs or T cells enriched from blood (not recorded which). The receptors were sampled from a woman aged 60-70 years with acute COVID-19.

The chain uses TRBV29-1 and TRBJ2-3; 8 positions agree with TRBD2. The junction had 4 bases not matched to a gene; V was cut back by 5 bases and J by 3 bases. This CDR3 is 13 amino acids long. CDR1 is SQVTM and CDR2 is ANQGSEA in the germline V gene. CDR3 nucleotide sequence: TGCAGCGTTCGGGAGGGGGGGACAGATACGCAGTATTTT. Protein product: CSVREGGTDTQYF.

V gene TRBV10-2 combines with J gene TRBJ2-1; no definite D call. The V end lost 5 bases, the J end lost 8 bases, and 10 bases lay between the germline ends. This CDR3 is built from 12 residues. CDR1 WSHSY and CDR2 SAAADI come from the germline V gene. In DNA form, the CDR3 reads TGCGCCAGCAGTCGAGGTAGATATGAGCAGTTCTTC. This sequence encodes CASSRGRYEQFF.

The J gene is TRBJ1-2, the V gene TRBV10-3; a weak D match, TRBD1 (5 bases). Trimming pared 3 bases from V and 8 bases from J, leaving 16 bases between. Germline CDR1 is ENHRY and CDR2 is SYGVKD. The CDR3 runs 14 residues. CDR3 sequence (DNA): TGTGCCATCAGTGAAGGGGCCCCCCTCTCCGGCTACACCTTC. Protein sequence: CAISEGAPLSGYTF.

The rearrangement joins TRBV27 to TRBJ2-2; TRBD2 aligns across 11 bases. CDR3 length: 17 residues. The V segment lost 5 bases and the J segment 7 bases; nucleotides outside the gene matches: 12. CDR1 and CDR2 (germline): MNHEY, SMNVEV (reference sequence). As DNA, the CDR3 is TGTGCCAGCAGTCCGGGCGTAGCGGGAGGGCCTGTCGGGGAGCTGTTTTTT. Translation gives CASSPGVAGGPVGELFF.

This clone was seen only once. J is TRBJ1-1 and V is TRBV28, with D perhaps matching TRBD1 (5 bases). Trimming removed 5 bases at V and 5 bases at J, with 12 bases between. CDR1 is MDHEN and CDR2 is SYDVKM in the germline V gene. The CDR3 loop spans 13 amino acids. CDR3 nucleotide sequence: TGTGCCAGCAGTCGTCAGGGAATAACTGAAGCTTTCTTT. Protein sequence: CASSRQGITEAFF.

The J gene is TRBJ1-2, the V gene TRBV12-3 or TRBV12-4; weak D call: TRBD1 (6 bases). The ends were cut back, 7 bases at V and 7 bases at J, with 16 bases in the middle. This CDR3 has 13 residues. The CDR3 coding sequence is TGTGCCAGCACTCGACAGGTACGAGGTGGCTACACCTTC. It translates to CASTRQVRGGYTF.

The J gene is TRBJ2-7, the V gene TRBV5-1; 14 bases are shared with TRBD2. Germline V gene lookup returns CDR1 SGHRS and CDR2 YFSETQ. CDR3 size: 16 residues. Germline trimming cut 0 bases from V and 6 bases from J; bases unmatched to any gene: 5. CDR3 loop: CASSLGPGLAGVEQYF. The CDR3 coding sequence is TGCGCCAGCAGCTTGGGACCGGGACTAGCGGGAGTCGAGCAGTACTTC.

This chain uses TRBV27 with TRBJ2-2, with 9 positions matching TRBD2. V shed 5 bases and J 13 bases; nucleotides not matched to a gene: 14. Looked up from germline, CDR1 is MNHEY and CDR2 is SMNVEV (reference sequence). There are 15 residues in the CDR3. CDR3 bases: TGTGCCAGCAGTCCCCGGGGAGCGGGAGGCCCTGGGCTGTTTTTT. It codes for CASSPRGAGGPGLFF.

The chain's CDR3 is CASRVLANTEAFF. CDR3 DNA: TGTGCCAGCAGAGTTCTGGCGAACACTGAAGCTTTCTTT. This chain links TRBV25-1 with TRBJ1-1; D is unresolved. Germline-derived CDR1 and CDR2 are MGHDK and SYGVNS. V was shortened by 6 bases and J by 1 base, with 9 bases between the two germline ends. CDR3 length equals 13 residues.

This clone occurred a few times. The chain recombines TRBV5-1 with TRBJ2-2, with TRBD1 matching 7 bases. Germline V gene lookup returns CDR1 SGHRS and CDR2 YFSETQ. The length of the CDR3 is 16 residues. Trimming took 2 bases from V and 2 from J; bases not matched to a gene: 6. The CDR3 loop is CASSFDRAINTGELFF. CDR3 DNA sequence: TGCGCCAGCAGCTTCGACAGGGCTATAAACACCGGGGAGCTGTTTTTT.

The V and J genes are TRBV7-9 and TRBJ1-1; D is uncertain. The CDR3 covers 15 residues. V was shortened by 3 bases and J by 7 bases, with 18 bases between the two germline ends. Germline CDR1 SEHNR, CDR2 FQNEAQ (reference sequence). CDR3 nucleotide sequence: TGTGCCAGCAGCTTCACCCTAGAAGGAACCGATGAAGCTTTCTTT. This encodes CASSFTLEGTDEAFF.

This clone was found a few times. The chain has TRBV5-1 and TRBJ1-6; D gene ambiguous. There are 15 residues in the CDR3. Between the trimmed V and J ends, which lost 4 bases and 0 bases, there was a span of 8 bases. In germline, CDR1 is SGHRS, CDR2 YFSETQ. The CDR3 here is CASSVSGSYNSPLHF. In nucleotides, the CDR3 is TGCGCCAGCAGCGTCTCCGGCTCCTATAATTCACCCCTCCACTTT.

This clone was seen only once. This sequence joins TRBV4-2 and TRBJ2-5; 10 bases align to TRBD2. V lost 4 bases, J lost 4 bases, and 15 bases stayed unmatched. The germline CDR1 and CDR2 sequences are LGHNA and YNFKEQ. This CDR3 comprises 18 residues. The CDR3 bases are TGTGCCAGCAGCCCAAGGGGGCTAGCGGGGGATCCCCGAGAGACCCAGTACTTC. It specifies CASSPRGLAGDPRETQYF.

This clone was seen only a few times. The rearrangement joins TRBV19 to TRBJ2-1; 8 bases agree with TRBD1. CDR3 length equals 13 residues. Germline V gene sequence: CDR1 LNHDA, CDR2 SQIVND (reference sequence). Trimming cost V 3 bases and J 8 bases; bases outside gene matches: 3. CDR3 loop: CASSIQGAHEQFF. CDR3 nucleotides: TGTGCCAGTAGTATCCAGGGGGCCCATGAGCAGTTCTTC.

This clone was seen a few times. V and J are TRBV21-1 and TRBJ1-2; TRBD1, the D gene given by the table, was not confirmed from the DNA. TRBV21-1 is labeled a pseudogene. This CDR3 is 16 amino acids long. CDR3 coding DNA: TGTGCCAGCACCGCACGGGGACAGGTAAACCTCTATGGCTACACCTTC. Translating it yields CASTARGQVNLYGYTF.

This chain joins TRBV7-9 and TRBJ1-2; 9 bases agree with TRBD1. Germline CDR1 reads SEHNR; CDR2 reads FQNEAQ (reference sequence). V lost 2 bases to trimming and J lost 5 bases; unmatched junction nucleotides: 3. The CDR3 is 14 amino acids. CDR3 protein: CASSLLTGGYGYTF. The CDR3, as DNA: TGTGCCAGCAGCTTACTGACAGGGGGTTATGGCTACACCTTC.

The DNA for the CDR3 is TGTGCCAGCAGCCCCAAATACGGGTCGGGCCAAGAGACCCAGTACTTC. It translates to CASSPKYGSGQETQYF. The chain combines TRBV3-1 (or the pseudogene TRBV3-2) with TRBJ2-5; D ambiguous. Germline V gives CDR1 LGHDT, CDR2 YNNKEL (reference sequence). Trimming left V 4 bases short and J 1 base short, with 16 bases between. The CDR3 covers 16 residues.

This clone has more than one count but fewer than ten. V gene TRBV5-1 combines with J gene TRBJ2-1, with 9 bases identical to TRBD1. The CDR3 totals 19 residues. CDR1 is SGHRS, CDR2 YFSETQ, per germline. V lost 4 bases to trimming and J lost 0 bases; unmatched junction nucleotides: 14. CDR3 bases: TGCGCCAGCAGCCAAACCGGGACAGGGCTTACGAGCTCCTACAATGAGCAGTTCTTC. It yields the protein CASSQTGTGLTSSYNEQFF.

The V gene is TRBV19, the J gene TRBJ1-5, with D maybe TRBD1 (5 bases). V was cut by 7 bases and J by 5 bases, with 24 bases left in between. Germline CDR1 is LNHDA and CDR2 is SQIVND (reference sequence). This CDR3 is 17 amino acids long. CDR3 DNA: TGTGCCAGTACTCATACTCCAGGGCCCGGTGGGGATCAGCCCCAGCATTTT. Its translation is CASTHTPGPGGDQPQHF.

V usage is TRBV4-3 and J usage is TRBJ2-1; 7 nucleotides agree with TRBD1. The V gene end was trimmed by 0 bases and the J gene end by 0 bases; junction bases not matched to a gene: 2. Germline CDR1 is LGHNA and CDR2 is YSLEER. The CDR3 is 16 residues long. CDR3 in amino acids: CASSQDAGGSYNEQFF. The CDR3 DNA follows: TGCGCCAGCAGCCAAGATGCAGGGGGCTCCTACAATGAGCAGTTCTTC.

The gene calls are TRBV7-9 and TRBJ2-3; D perhaps matches TRBD1 (5 bases). Germline values: CDR1 SEHNR, CDR2 FQNEAQ (reference sequence). The CDR3 consists of 13 residues. V lost 5 bases and J lost 4, with 10 bases in between. The CDR3 nucleotides read TGTGCCAGCAGCCGTCCAGGGTCAGATACGCAGTATTTT. Protein product: CASSRPGSDTQYF. Together with reference TRBV7-9 and TRBJ2-3, the CDR3 gives the full variable domain: DTGVSQNPRHKITKRGQNVTFRCDPISEHNRLYWYRQTLGQGPEFLTYFQNEAQLEKSRLLSDRFSAERPKGSFSTLEIQRTEQGDSAMYLCASSRPGSDTQYFGPGTRLTVL.

This rearrangement joins TRBV4-3 to TRBJ2-1, with 10 bases aligning to TRBD1. V shed 3 bases, J shed 7 bases, and the junction held 9 bases outside the gene matches. Germline V gene sequence: CDR1 LGHNA, CDR2 YSLEER. The CDR3 consists of 16 residues. The CDR3 sequence: CASSQPPGQGVNEQFF. In DNA form, the CDR3 reads TGCGCCAGCAGCCAGCCTCCCGGACAGGGGGTAAATGAGCAGTTCTTC.